This T cell receptor (beta chain) was sequenced during a study of cytomegalovirus exposure and HLA in healthy donors. CDR3 size: 14 residues. CDR1 is SGDLS, CDR2 YYNGEE, per germline. With 0 bases removed from V and 1 base from J, the gap between germline ends came to 7 bases. PCR employed 60 Vbeta and 13 Jbeta primers. The method was immunoSEQ multiplex PCR; TCRdb's version includes in-frame clones alone and lacks a portion of them. The table lists 190,000 or so clones, 75% to 85% of them singletons. The rearrangement uses TRBV9 and TRBJ1-2; D gene uncertain. Sequencing used PBMCs. The receptor's source is a boy aged 10-17 years in good health and CMV-seronegative. The CDR3 sequence is CASSVGSVNYGYTF. The DNA of the CDR3 is TGTGCCAGCAGCGTAGGTTCGGTTAACTATGGCTACACCTTC.